One and the same sample provided the 14 T cell receptor beta chains below, sequenced in a study of regulatory T cells in long-lasting Graves disease. The time point denotes: newly diagnosed GD, antithyroid drugs for less than 3 months. The TCR library used RNA extracted from PBMCs. Arm-PCR of CDR3 regions and iRepertoire HTBI primers were used to build TCR beta libraries. TCRdb re-called the multiplex PCR reads with MiXCR, one entry per CDR3 protein. This table holds roughly 610,000 distinct CDR3 sequences, approximately 15% found once. These same records also appear under a second study, on T cells in Graves' hyperthyroidism and ophthalmopathy.

The sequencing used peripheral blood mononuclear cells (PBMCs), collected at new diagnosis, from a patient treated with antithyroid drugs. These receptors all come from a woman in her thirties with Graves disease.

At least ten counts were recorded for this clonotype. The rearrangement links TRBV6-5 to TRBJ1-1, with unresolved D. Trimming pared 0 bases from V and 0 bases from J, leaving 20 bases between. Germline assignment: CDR1 MNHEY and CDR2 SVGAGI. The CDR3 is 19 amino acids. The CDR3 DNA reads TGTGCCAGCAGTTACTCGACTTGGGAAAGGACTCCCATGAACACTGAAGCTTTCTTT. Translation: CASSYSTWERTPMNTEAFF.

This clonotype was counted at least ten times. The rearrangement joins TRBV5-1 to TRBJ1-1; D remains unclear. The CDR3 contains 12 residues. Between the trimmed V and J ends, which lost 2 bases and 4 bases, there was a span of 6 bases. CDR1 and CDR2 from the germline V gene are SGHRS and YFSETQ. In DNA form, the CDR3 reads TGCGCCAGCAGCTTTTACGGCACTGAAGCTTTCTTT. Amino acids: CASSFYGTEAFF.

This clonotype was detected a few times. This sequence joins TRBV2 and TRBJ2-4; 12 nucleotides line up with TRBD1. J was trimmed by 9 bases and V by 9 bases; bases with no gene match: 6. There are 13 residues in the CDR3. Germline V gene lookup returns CDR1 SNHLY and CDR2 FYNNEI. CDR3 loop: CASTGQGAGIQYF. The CDR3 nucleotides read TGTGCCAGTACGGGACAGGGGGCCGGCATTCAGTACTTC.

In this sample, this clonotype turned up many times. The chain links TRBV2 to TRBJ1-5; no firm D call. This CDR3 comprises 14 residues. Trimming took off 6 bases at V and 1 base at J, with 10 bases between the two ends. Per the germline V gene, CDR1 is SNHLY and CDR2 is FYNNEI. The CDR3 spells CASRGLVSNQPQHF. The CDR3 DNA sequence: TGTGCCAGCAGGGGCCTTGTAAGCAATCAGCCCCAGCATTTT.

This clonotype was seen a few times. The J gene is TRBJ2-7, the V gene TRBV5-1; D is unresolved. Germline V gives CDR1 SGHRS, CDR2 YFSETQ. Trimming stripped 1 base from V and 2 bases from J, with 10 bases between. This CDR3 comprises 14 residues. CDR3 coding DNA: TGCGCCAGCAGCTTGCGTGGAATTGCCTACGAGCAGTACTTC. Its translation is CASSLRGIAYEQYF.

The chain has TRBV30 and TRBJ2-2; 7 bases align to TRBD1. The ends lost 4 bases at V and 1 base at J; junction bases unmatched: 6. CDR3 length: 15 residues. Per the germline V gene, CDR1 is GTSNPN and CDR2 is SVGIG (reference sequence). For the CDR3, the DNA is TGTGCCTGGATACGAGGGGGCCTGAACACCGGGGAGCTGTTTTTT. This translates into CAWIRGGLNTGELFF.

The chain combines TRBV28 with TRBJ1-1; TRBD1 is a possible D gene (5 bases). Trimming took off 6 bases at V and 4 bases at J, with 18 bases between the two ends. The germline CDR1 and CDR2 sequences are MDHEN and SYDVKM. The CDR3 loop spans 15 amino acids. The CDR3 DNA reads TGTGCCAGCAGGTCGTGGGGGTTCGAGGGCACTGAAGCTTTCTTT. Protein product: CASRSWGFEGTEAFF.

The chain recombines TRBV6-1 with TRBJ1-2; D remains unclear. Germline values: CDR1 MNHNS, CDR2 SASEGT. This CDR3 has 14 residues. The V gene lost 6 bases and the J gene lost 5 bases, with 16 bases spanning the gap. The DNA for the CDR3 is TGTGCCAGCAGCGACGTAGGGCTTGGGTATGGCTACACCTTC. It translates to CASSDVGLGYGYTF.

The chain has TRBV6-2 or TRBV6-3 and TRBJ2-5; 8 bases agree with TRBD2. CDR1 and CDR2 (germline): MNHEY, SVGEGT. V lost 6 bases, J lost 2 bases, and 14 bases stayed unmatched. CDR3 length: 17 residues. The CDR3 here is CASSLGLVGEGQETQYF. DNA of the CDR3: TGTGCCAGCAGCCTGGGACTAGTGGGAGAAGGGCAAGAGACCCAGTACTTC.

This clonotype occurred many times. V usage is TRBV5-1 and J usage is TRBJ1-1; unclear D gene. Germline values: CDR1 SGHRS, CDR2 YFSETQ. V was trimmed by 2 bases and J by 0 bases, leaving 5 bases between them. This CDR3 has 13 amino acids. CDR3 coding DNA: TGCGCCAGCAGCTTCGAGATGAACACTGAAGCTTTCTTT. This translates into CASSFEMNTEAFF.

This clonotype was observed at least ten times. The CDR3: CASSYGLVSSYTF. DNA of the CDR3: TGTGCCAGCAGTTACGGGCTCGTCAGTAGCTACACCTTC. The V and J genes are TRBV12-3 or TRBV12-4 and TRBJ1-2; D is uncertain. This CDR3 is 13 amino acids long. The V end lost 4 bases, the J end lost 9 bases, and 15 bases lay between the germline ends.

This clonotype was counted only a few times. Sequence at one end of the junction differs from germline and may be a read error. CDR3 bases: TGCAGTGCTAGAGATCGAGGGACAGGGGGCCGACTACTCTTT. This gives the protein CSARDRGTGGRLLF. The rearrangement links TRBV20-1 to TRBJ1-1, with 12 bases fitting TRBD1. The CDR3 consists of 14 residues. The germline V gene has CDR1 DFQATT and CDR2 SNEGSKA (reference sequence).

In nucleotides, the CDR3 is TGCAGTGCTAGAGACCGAGGGACTAGCGGGAGTAAACAAGAGACCCAGTACTTC. Its translation: CSARDRGTSGSKQETQYF. This rearrangement joins TRBV20-1 to TRBJ2-5; 14 nucleotides agree with TRBD2. Trimming removed 0 bases from V and 2 bases from J; junction bases left unmatched: 8. This CDR3 region has 18 residues. CDR1 DFQATT and CDR2 SNEGSKA come from the germline V gene (reference sequence).

This clonotype was picked up a small number of times. The chain combines TRBV30 with TRBJ1-4; D remains ambiguous. Per the germline V gene, CDR1 is GTSNPN and CDR2 is SVGIG (reference sequence). This CDR3 comprises 11 residues. V was cut by 3 bases and J by 11 bases, with 10 bases left in between. The CDR3: CAWSQKKKLFF. The CDR3 coding sequence is TGTGCCTGGAGCCAAAAGAAGAAACTGTTTTTT.